The 30 T cell receptor beta chains in this list originate from one sample, sequenced in a study of T cells in Graves' hyperthyroidism and ophthalmopathy. TCR beta CDR3 sequences were amplified from RNA transcripts. HTBI primers were employed in a first-round RT-PCR of the TCR CDR3. Each CDR3 protein gets one entry after TCRdb re-called the multiplex PCR reads with MiXCR. The sample gives 500,000 or so distinct CDR3 sequences, about 15% of which show up once; roughly a sixth is in the top ten. The sample consisted of blood. All receptors derive from a woman aged 18 to 35 with Graves' ophthalmopathy.

The J gene is TRBJ2-7, the V gene TRBV9, with unresolved D. With 0 bases removed from V and 7 bases from J, the gap between germline ends came to 11 bases. CDR1 is SGDLS and CDR2 is YYNGEE in the germline V gene. This CDR3 has 13 amino acids. CDR3 sequence reads: CASSVGVSYEQYF. The CDR3 coding sequence is TGTGCCAGCAGCGTAGGGGTTAGCTATGAGCAGTACTTC.

Points on this clonotype: An end of the junction differs from the germline gene, which may be a read error. V is TRBV7-2 and J is TRBJ2-7; D unclear. Germline lookup yields CDR1 SGHTA and CDR2 FQGNSA. This CDR3 is 15 amino acids long. CDR3: CASSQEARSSYEQYF. CDR3 sequence (DNA): TGCGCCAGCAGCCAAGAGGCCAGGTCTTCCTACGAGCAGTACTTC. The variable domain in full, completed from reference TRBV7-2 and TRBJ2-7, reads GAGVSQSPSNKVTEKGKDVELRCDPISGHTALYWYRQSLGQGLEFLIYFQGNSAPDKSGLPSDRFSAERTGGSVSTLTIQRTQQEDSAVYLCASSQEARSSYEQYFGPGTRLTVT.

This chain's CDR3 is CASSPRDDRGAVGNEQYF. Written as DNA, the CDR3 is TGTGCCAGCAGCCCACGCGACGACAGGGGCGCCGTCGGCAATGAGCAGTACTTC. The V and J genes are TRBV5-5 and TRBJ2-1, with 8 bases aligning to TRBD1. The J call could be wrong; TRBJ2-7 is a better fit for the DNA end. CDR3 length: 18 residues. CDR1 SGHKS and CDR2 YYEKEE come from the germline V gene (reference sequence).

This clonotype was counted at least ten times. The rearrangement uses TRBV28 and TRBJ2-7; the match to TRBD2 covers 8 bases. Germline V gene sequence: CDR1 MDHEN, CDR2 SYDVKM. CDR3 length: 11 residues. The CDR3 here is CAVAGLYEQYF. DNA for the CDR3: TGTGCAGTAGCGGGGCTCTACGAGCAGTACTTC.

The chain joins TRBV5-6 to TRBJ2-1, with unresolved D. Germline V gene lookup returns CDR1 SGHDT and CDR2 YYEEEE. This CDR3 has 16 residues. V gave up 5 bases and J gave up 0 bases, with 15 bases separating them. The CDR3 bases are TGTGCCAGCAGTCTCCGGACCACGAGCTCCTACAATGAGCAGTTCTTC. Its protein is CASSLRTTSSYNEQFF.

This clonotype was recorded many times. The chain couples TRBV20-1 to TRBJ2-5; TRBD1 agrees at 10 bases. Germline-derived CDR1 and CDR2 are DFQATT and SNEGSKA (reference sequence). V shed 1 base, J shed 3 bases, and the junction held 2 bases outside the gene matches. The CDR3 runs to 14 residues. CDR3 in amino acids: CSARAGTGEETQYF. The CDR3 nucleotides are TGCAGTGCTAGAGCCGGGACAGGGGAAGAGACCCAGTACTTC.

This clonotype was seen at least ten times. The V call is TRBV6-6, the J call TRBJ2-7; D perhaps matches TRBD1 (6 bases). Germline CDR1 reads MNHNY; CDR2 reads SVGAGI (reference sequence). With 0 bases removed from V and 0 bases from J, the gap between germline ends came to 9 bases. This CDR3 is 15 amino acids long. In nucleotides, the CDR3 is TGTGCCAGCAGTTACTCTAGAGGGGGCTCCTACGAGCAGTACTTC. Protein sequence: CASSYSRGGSYEQYF.

This clonotype was counted many times. The chain combines TRBV27 with TRBJ2-7, with a weak D call TRBD1 (6 bases). The germline V and J ends were trimmed by 5 bases and 5 bases, with 16 bases remaining between them. The germline CDR1 and CDR2 sequences are MNHEY and SMNVEV (reference sequence). There are 14 residues in the CDR3. CDR3 loop: CASSKQGGIDEQYF. CDR3 bases: TGTGCCAGCAGTAAACAGGGTGGGATCGACGAGCAGTACTTC.

This clonotype showed up many times. This chain links TRBV12-3 or TRBV12-4 with TRBJ1-1, with TRBD1 matching 8 bases. The CDR3 spans 13 residues. With V trimmed by 5 bases and J by 5 bases, 4 bases remained unmatched. The CDR3 spells CASSRQGRTEAFF. The CDR3 DNA follows: TGTGCCAGCAGTCGACAGGGGCGAACTGAAGCTTTCTTT.

This clonotype was counted only a few times. The chain has TRBV5-1 and TRBJ2-7, with D hard to call. The CDR3 has 13 amino acids. Trimming removed 1 base at V and 6 bases at J, with 11 bases between. Germline V gene sequence: CDR1 SGHRS, CDR2 YFSETQ. The CDR3, as DNA: TGCGCCAGCAGCTTGTCCCCAGGATGCGAGCAGTACTTC. Protein product: CASSLSPGCEQYF.

This clonotype appeared a few times. Here the CDR3 DNA reads TGTGCCAGCAGCTCTGGGCCAGGGAGCCCCTATGGCTACACCTTC. Protein: CASSSGPGSPYGYTF. The rearrangement joins TRBV7-3 to TRBJ1-2; weak D call: TRBD1 (5 bases). Germline V gene sequence: CDR1 SGHTA, CDR2 FQGTGA. The CDR3 extends over 15 amino acids. V lost 4 bases, J lost 4 bases, and 16 bases lay in between.

On this clonotype: This sequence may be a read error, since a much larger clone differs from it by one base. V is TRBV4-2 and J is TRBJ1-5; TRBD1 aligns across 8 bases. Per the germline V gene, CDR1 is LGHNA and CDR2 is YNFKEQ. The CDR3 runs 14 residues. The V segment lost 6 bases and the J segment 1 base; nucleotides outside the gene matches: 2. The chain's CDR3 is CASRRTGSNQPQHF. CDR3 coding DNA: TGTGCCAGCAGGCGGACAGGGAGCAATCAGCCCCAGCATTTT.

This clonotype was counted a single time. A read error may produce the germline difference seen at one junction end. V gene TRBV28 combines with J gene TRBJ2-2; weak D call: TRBD2 (5 bases). CDR1 and CDR2 from the germline V gene are MDHEN and SYDVKM. The CDR3 sequence is 14 residues long. The CDR3 DNA follows: TGTGCCAGCAGTTTAACCTCGAGCGCCGGGGAGCTGCTTTTT. Encoded protein: CASSLTSSAGELLF. The complete variable domain, with remaining parts taken from reference TRBV28 and TRBJ2-2, reads DVKVTQSSRYLVKRTGEKVFLECVQDMDHENMFWYRQDPGLGLRLIYFSYDVKMKEKGDIPEGYSVSREKKERFSLILESASTNQTSMYLCASSLTSSAGELLFGEGSRLTVL.

The chain has TRBV7-8 and TRBJ2-2, with TRBD1 as a possible D gene (6 bases). Germline CDR1 reads SGHVS; CDR2 reads FQNEAQ. Trimming took off 4 bases at V and 1 base at J, with 22 bases between the two ends. This CDR3 spans 19 amino acids. The CDR3 sequence: CASSSGRFTGIRNTGELFF. DNA of the CDR3: TGTGCCAGCAGCTCCGGACGGTTTACAGGGATTCGGAACACCGGGGAGCTGTTTTTT.

Many counts were recorded for this clonotype. The chain combines TRBV7-8 with TRBJ1-5, with unresolved D. CDR1 is SGHVS and CDR2 is FQNEAQ in the germline V gene. V dropped 1 base and J dropped 0 bases, with 7 bases sitting between them. This CDR3 is 15 amino acids long. The CDR3 nucleotides are TGTGCCAGCAGCTTAGGGTACGGTAGCAATCAGCCCCAGCATTTT. As protein: CASSLGYGSNQPQHF. Variable domain in full (rest from reference TRBV7-8 and TRBJ1-5): GAGVSQSPRYKVAKRGQDVALRCDPISGHVSLFWYQQALGQGPEFLTYFQNEAQLDKSGLPSDRFFAERPEGSVSTLKIQRTQQEDSAVYLCASSLGYGSNQPQHFGDGTRLSIL.

This clonotype has more than one count but fewer than ten. This rearrangement joins TRBV9 to TRBJ1-3, with D uncertain. Germline V gene lookup returns CDR1 SGDLS and CDR2 YYNGEE. There are 16 residues in the CDR3. V was shortened by 3 bases and J by 0 bases, with 13 bases between the two germline ends. The DNA for the CDR3 is TGTGCCAGCAGCGAGCGGACGAGGAGCTCTGGAAACACCATATATTTT. This codes for CASSERTRSSGNTIYF. Filled out from reference TRBV9 and TRBJ1-3, the complete variable domain reads DSGVTQTPKHLITATGQRVTLRCSPRSGDLSVYWYQQSLDQGLQFLIQYYNGEERAKGNILERFSAQQFPDLHSELNLSSLELGDSALYFCASSERTRSSGNTIYFGEGSWLTVV.

This clonotype was observed at least ten times. The rearrangement uses TRBV9 and TRBJ2-3; 9 positions agree with TRBD1. CDR1 and CDR2 from the germline V gene are SGDLS and YYNGEE. This CDR3 region has 15 residues. The V segment lost 5 bases and the J segment 0 bases; nucleotides outside the gene matches: 4. This CDR3 reads CASSPTGGSTDTQYF. DNA of the CDR3: TGTGCCAGCAGTCCGACAGGGGGGAGCACAGATACGCAGTATTTT.

Notes on this clonotype: One junction end does not reproduce the germline sequence, and a read error may be involved. This chain connects TRBV3-1 to TRBJ2-7; D unclear. This CDR3 comprises 17 residues. Germline V lookup: CDR1 LGHDT, CDR2 YNNKEL (reference sequence). The CDR3 here is CASSQDTQWAVLYEQHF. The CDR3 coding sequence is TGTGCCAGCAGCCAAGATACTCAGTGGGCAGTGCTCTACGAGCAGCACTTC.

The V gene is TRBV10-3, the J gene TRBJ2-3, with TRBD2 matching over 13 bases. V gave up 3 bases and J gave up 5 bases; unmatched junction bases: 11. The CDR3 contains 18 residues. Per germline, CDR1 ENHRY and CDR2 SYGVKD. In nucleotides, the CDR3 is TGTGCCATCAGTGACCCCACTAGCGGGGGGGCTAGCGGAGATACGCAGTATTTT. Translation gives CAISDPTSGGASGDTQYF.

This clonotype was seen repeatedly, ten times or more. The chain carries TRBV13 and TRBJ1-2, with 7 bases that match TRBD1. V was pared by 5 bases and J by 6 bases, with 6 bases of the junction left unmatched. The CDR3 runs to 13 residues. The germline V gene has CDR1 PRHDT and CDR2 FYEKMQ (reference sequence). This chain's CDR3 is CASSHRRGHGYTF. CDR3 DNA: TGTGCCAGCAGCCATCGGAGGGGGCATGGCTACACCTTC.

The table lists this clonotype with many counts. This chain connects TRBV20-1 to TRBJ2-5, with 8 bases that match TRBD2. V shed 6 bases, J shed 5 bases, and the junction held 11 bases outside the gene matches. There are 14 residues in the CDR3. Per the germline V gene, CDR1 is DFQATT and CDR2 is SNEGSKA (reference sequence). This chain's CDR3 is CSATFREGRETQYF. The DNA for the CDR3 is TGCAGTGCAACCTTCCGGGAGGGTCGGGAGACCCAGTACTTC.

This clonotype came up many times. The chain is built from TRBV7-2 and TRBJ2-3; 12 bases align to TRBD2. V gave up 2 bases and J gave up 4 bases; unmatched junction bases: 1. The germline V gene encodes CDR1 SGHTA and CDR2 FQGNSA. This CDR3 is 15 amino acids long. The CDR3 DNA follows: TGTGCCAGCAGCTTACTAGCGGGAGGGCCAGATACGCAGTATTTT. Translating gives CASSLLAGGPDTQYF.

V and J are TRBV28 and TRBJ1-5; 10 nucleotides match TRBD1. The length of the CDR3 is 14 residues. Germline-derived CDR1 and CDR2 are MDHEN and SYDVKM. V trimming: 5 bases; J trimming: 6 bases; junction bases outside the gene matches: 4. The CDR3 DNA follows: TGTGCCAGCAGTCGACAGGGGGCCAGTCAGCCCCAGCATTTT. This gives the protein CASSRQGASQPQHF.

This clonotype was detected many times. The chain links TRBV5-1 to TRBJ1-1; D may be TRBD1 (6 bases). Trimming left V 4 bases short and J 0 bases short, with 19 bases between. CDR3 length: 17 amino acids. From germline, CDR1 is SGHRS and CDR2 YFSETQ. CDR3 sequence: CASSPNGGGYVNTEAFF. The CDR3 nucleotides read TGCGCCAGCAGCCCCAACGGGGGGGGCTATGTGAACACTGAAGCTTTCTTT.

Only a few counts were recorded for this clonotype. This chain joins TRBV5-5 and TRBJ2-7, with D perhaps TRBD1 (6 bases). Germline CDR1 and CDR2: SGHKS and YYEKEE (reference sequence). Deletions cut 4 bases from V and 2 bases from J, with 19 bases between. The CDR3 is 16 amino acids. The chain's CDR3 is CASSPLFSRGPYEQYF. In DNA, the CDR3 is TGTGCCAGCAGCCCCCTTTTTAGCAGGGGACCCTACGAGCAGTACTTC.

This clonotype was counted ten times or more. The rearrangement joins TRBV3-1 to TRBJ2-1; unclear D gene. This CDR3 region has 15 residues. Trimming took 0 bases from V and 4 from J, leaving 10 bases between them. Germline assignment: CDR1 LGHDT and CDR2 YNNKEL (reference sequence). The CDR3 sequence is CASSQDGATYNEQFF. The CDR3 DNA reads as TGTGCCAGCAGCCAAGATGGAGCTACTTACAATGAGCAGTTCTTC.

Many counts were recorded for this clonotype. The rearrangement joins TRBV6-1 to TRBJ1-1, with D possibly being TRBD1 (6 bases). The germline V gene has CDR1 MNHNS and CDR2 SASEGT. The CDR3 consists of 15 residues. Deletions cut 6 bases from V and 0 bases from J, with 14 bases between. The CDR3 spells CASRPPGQLNTEAFF. The CDR3 bases are TGTGCCAGCAGACCACCGGGACAATTGAACACTGAAGCTTTCTTT.

This clonotype has only a few counts. The chain is built from TRBV6-1 and TRBJ2-3, with 7 bases that match TRBD2. CDR1 MNHNS and CDR2 SASEGT come from the germline V gene. CDR3 length: 16 residues. The V segment lost 6 bases and the J segment 3 bases; nucleotides outside the gene matches: 12. The CDR3 DNA reads as TGTGCCAGCAGGGACCCAGGGCTAGCGGCGACAGATACGCAGTATTTT. Translating it yields CASRDPGLAATDTQYF.

Only a few counts were recorded for this clonotype. This chain links TRBV4-1 with TRBJ1-1; no reliable D call. Trimming pared 1 base from V and 1 base from J, leaving 13 bases between. This CDR3 has 16 residues. Germline CDR1 MGHRA, CDR2 YSYEKL. The CDR3 spells CASSQVIGFTNTEAFF. The CDR3 bases are TGCGCCAGCAGCCAAGTAATAGGATTTACGAACACTGAAGCTTTCTTT.

The chain is built from TRBV6-5 and TRBJ1-1, with D perhaps matching TRBD1 (5 bases). This CDR3 has 15 amino acids. Trimming left V 0 bases short and J 2 bases short, with 10 bases between. Germline V lookup: CDR1 MNHEY, CDR2 SVGAGI. CDR3 coding DNA: TGTGCCAGCAGTTACTCGGGACCGGGCAACACTGAAGCTTTCTTT. Its protein is CASSYSGPGNTEAFF.